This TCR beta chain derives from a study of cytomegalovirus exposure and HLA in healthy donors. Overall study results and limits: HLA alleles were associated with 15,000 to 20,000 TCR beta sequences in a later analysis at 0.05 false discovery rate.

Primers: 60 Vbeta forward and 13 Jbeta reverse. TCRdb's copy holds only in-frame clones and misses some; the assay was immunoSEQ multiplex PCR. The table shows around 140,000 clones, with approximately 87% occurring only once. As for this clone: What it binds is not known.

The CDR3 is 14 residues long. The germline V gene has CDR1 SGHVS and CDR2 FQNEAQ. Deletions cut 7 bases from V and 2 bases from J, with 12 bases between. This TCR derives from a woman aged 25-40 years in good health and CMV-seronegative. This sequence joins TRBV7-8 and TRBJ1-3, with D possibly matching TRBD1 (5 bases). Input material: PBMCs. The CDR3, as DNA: TGTGCCAGCACCCTGGGGGGTGCTGGAAACACCATATATTTT. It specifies CASTLGGAGNTIYF.